Shown below are 19 T cell receptor beta chains from a single sample sequenced in a study of breast tumors, draining lymph nodes, adjacent tissues. TCRdb passed the multiplex PCR reads through MiXCR, listing each CDR3 protein once. The profile shows fewer than 250,000 distinct CDR3 sequences, around 32% of them singletons. Samples came from axillary lymph nodes draining the breast cancer. Sequencing was performed on axillary lymph node tissue. The receptors derive from a female donor with breast cancer. Some clones in this sample may be carry-over from other donors' samples.

V gene TRBV20-1 combines with J gene TRBJ2-7; TRBD1 or TRBD2 may be the D gene (5 bases each). The CDR3 has 16 residues. Trimming took 0 bases from V and 0 from J, leaving 15 bases between them. Per the germline V gene, CDR1 is DFQATT and CDR2 is SNEGSKA (reference sequence). The CDR3 nucleotides are TGCAGTGCTAGAGAGGGTCTCGGGACCAGCTCCTACGAGCAGTACTTC. Its protein is CSAREGLGTSSYEQYF.

This clonotype was recorded at least ten times. The J gene is TRBJ2-4, the V gene TRBV20-1, with D perhaps TRBD2 (5 bases). With 5 bases removed from V and 0 bases from J, the gap between germline ends came to 11 bases. Per the germline V gene, CDR1 is DFQATT and CDR2 is SNEGSKA (reference sequence). This CDR3 comprises 14 residues. The CDR3 spells CSAGGRGAKNIQYF. CDR3 DNA sequence: TGCAGTGCTGGAGGACGTGGAGCCAAAAACATTCAGTACTTC.

This clonotype was observed a handful of times. This chain links TRBV6-6 with TRBJ2-1; 7 bases match TRBD2. This CDR3 has 12 residues. Per germline, CDR1 MNHNY and CDR2 SVGAGI (reference sequence). V lost 6 bases, J lost 9 bases, and 5 bases stayed unmatched. CDR3 loop: CASSRGESEQFF. Here the CDR3 DNA reads TGTGCCAGCAGCCGGGGGGAAAGTGAGCAGTTCTTC.

The chain carries TRBV20-1 and TRBJ2-5; 8 bases are shared with TRBD2. The length of the CDR3 is 14 residues. CDR1 is DFQATT, CDR2 SNEGSKA, per germline (reference sequence). The V gene end was trimmed by 3 bases and the J gene end by 4 bases; junction bases not matched to a gene: 7. The CDR3 DNA sequence: TGCAGTGCTAGTCCGGGAGGGGGGCGAGAGACCCAGTACTTC. This sequence encodes CSASPGGGRETQYF.

In its sample, this clonotype was seen many times. The chain links TRBV6-2 or TRBV6-3 to TRBJ2-5; 9 nucleotides line up with TRBD2. This CDR3 has 14 amino acids. J gave up 1 base and V 7 bases, and 4 bases lay outside the gene matches. Germline V gene sequence: CDR1 MNHEY, CDR2 SVGEGT. The CDR3 reads CASKSREGQETQYF. Here the CDR3 DNA reads TGTGCCAGCAAGTCGCGGGAGGGCCAAGAGACCCAGTACTTC.

This clonotype was recorded at least ten times. This chain's CDR3 is CSANTAGLYNEQFF. The CDR3 DNA reads as TGCAGTGCCAATACGGCGGGATTGTATAATGAGCAGTTCTTC. The gene calls are TRBV20-1 and TRBJ2-1; D possibly corresponds to TRBD2 (6 bases). Trimming took 6 bases from V and 7 from J, leaving 19 bases between them. This CDR3 is 14 amino acids long. Germline V gene sequence: CDR1 DFQATT, CDR2 SNEGSKA (reference sequence).

There are many counts of this clonotype. This chain connects TRBV3-1 to TRBJ2-3; TRBD1 or TRBD2 may be the D gene (5 bases each). The CDR3 extends over 15 amino acids. Trimming took 3 bases from V and 6 from J, leaving 16 bases between them. Germline V gene lookup returns CDR1 LGHDT and CDR2 YNNKEL (reference sequence). The CDR3 region has the DNA TGTGCCAGCAGCCATAGGACACCGAGAGGGGATACGCAGTATTTT. This translates into CASSHRTPRGDTQYF.

This clonotype has only a few counts. Since a much larger clone is just one base distant, this may be a read error. The chain has TRBV7-2 and TRBJ2-6; D may match TRBD1 or TRBD2 (6 bases each). This CDR3 comprises 17 residues. Germline-derived CDR1 and CDR2 are SGHTA and FQGNSA. CDR3 coding DNA: TGTGCCAGCAGCTTAATACAGGGAGGTTGGGGGGCCAACCTCCTGACTTTC. This gives the protein CASSLIQGGWGANLLTF.

J is TRBJ2-3 and V is TRBV7-2; D is uncertain. This CDR3 contains 12 residues. The germline gives CDR1 SGHTA, CDR2 FQGNSA. Trimming removed 5 bases from V and 6 bases from J, with 9 bases in between. The CDR3: CASSPERDTQYF. CDR3 DNA: TGTGCCAGCAGCCCAGAAAGGGATACGCAGTATTTT.

This clonotype was seen repeatedly, ten times or more. V and J are TRBV20-1 and TRBJ2-2; possibly TRBD2 for D (5 bases). V was pared by 0 bases and J by 4 bases, with 12 bases between. The V gene's germline CDR1 is DFQATT and CDR2 SNEGSKA (reference sequence). This CDR3 spans 15 amino acids. The CDR3 loop is CSARDSRVRTGELFF. CDR3 sequence (DNA): TGCAGTGCTAGAGATTCGAGGGTCCGCACCGGGGAGCTGTTTTTT.

Notes on this clonotype: Since a much larger clone is just one base distant, this may be a read error. CDR3 in amino acids: CASSLGASAGGDTQYF. CDR3 DNA: TGTGCCAGCAGCTTAGGGGCTAGCGCGGGAGGAGATACGCAGTATTTT. The chain links TRBV11-3 to TRBJ2-3, with 8 bases lining up with TRBD2. V lost 1 base, J lost 5 bases, and 8 bases stayed unmatched. This CDR3 has 16 amino acids. CDR1 and CDR2 from the germline V gene are SGHNT and YENEEA. Full variable domain (remainder filled in from reference TRBV11-3 and TRBJ2-3): EAGVVQSPRYKIIEKKQPVAFWCNPISGHNTLYWYLQNLGQGPELLIRYENEEAVDDSQLPKDRFSAERLKGVDSTLKIQPAELGDSAVYLCASSLGASAGGDTQYFGPGTRLTVL.

The sample holds many counts of this clonotype. The J gene is TRBJ2-3, the V gene TRBV20-1; D perhaps matches TRBD2 (5 bases). From germline, CDR1 is DFQATT and CDR2 SNEGSKA (reference sequence). Trimming took 4 bases from V and 0 from J, leaving 14 bases between them. There are 15 residues in the CDR3. The CDR3 region is CSAITRESSTDTQYF. The CDR3 bases are TGCAGTGCTATTACTAGGGAATCTAGCACAGATACGCAGTATTTT.

In nucleotides, the CDR3 is TGTGCCAGCGGCCCCGACCCGGTACAGGGGACCTACGAGCAGTACTTC. Translated, it gives CASGPDPVQGTYEQYF. The V and J genes are TRBV5-4 and TRBJ2-7, with 7 nucleotides matching TRBD1. This CDR3 comprises 16 residues. Trimming took 7 bases from V and 2 from J; bases not matched to a gene: 15. Germline V gene data show CDR1 as SGHNT and CDR2 as YYREEE (reference sequence).

This clonotype has a count of ten or more. The chain couples TRBV12-3 or TRBV12-4 to TRBJ2-2; D not certain. Trimming stripped 7 bases from V and 7 bases from J, with 13 bases between. The CDR3 runs to 13 residues. The CDR3 DNA is TGTGCCAGCATAAGTACGGTCGGCGGGGAGCTGTTTTTT. It codes for CASISTVGGELFF.

There are many counts of this clonotype. The V gene is TRBV6-1, the J gene TRBJ2-7, with TRBD1 matching over 7 bases. The CDR3 has 14 amino acids. The V segment lost 5 bases and the J segment 3 bases; nucleotides outside the gene matches: 7. Germline V CDR1 and CDR2: MNHNS, SASEGT. As DNA, the CDR3 is TGTGCCAGCAGTTCCCTGGACAGGAGCTACGAGCAGTACTTC. Amino acids: CASSSLDRSYEQYF.

As DNA, the CDR3 is TGCGCCAGCAGCCGTACGGGAACAGGGGGTCCTGAAGCTTTCTTT. It translates to CASSRTGTGGPEAFF. This chain links TRBV4-1 with TRBJ1-1; the match to TRBD1 covers 8 bases. CDR1 is MGHRA, CDR2 YSYEKL, per germline. The junction had 10 bases not matched to a gene; V was cut back by 4 bases and J by 6 bases. CDR3 length: 15 residues.

This clonotype appeared many times. The V call is TRBV15, the J call TRBJ2-7; possible D gene TRBD2, 5 bases. V was shortened by 0 bases and J by 6 bases, with 12 bases between the two germline ends. The CDR3 has 14 residues. Germline CDR1 is LNHNV and CDR2 is YYDKDF (reference sequence). For the CDR3, the DNA is TGTGCCACCAGCAGAGAAGCGGCCTCCGCCGAGCAGTACTTC. Its translation is CATSREAASAEQYF.

The sample holds many counts of this clonotype. The rearrangement links TRBV24-1 to TRBJ2-3, with 12 bases fitting TRBD2. V was pared by 3 bases and J by 7 bases, with 4 bases of the junction left unmatched. The CDR3 is 15 residues long. Germline CDR1 reads KGHDR; CDR2 reads SFDVKD. The CDR3 loop is CATSDPSGRGYTQYF. The CDR3 DNA is TGTGCCACCAGTGATCCTAGCGGGAGGGGGTATACGCAGTATTTT.

This clonotype was found many times. J is TRBJ2-5 and V is TRBV20-1; 7 nucleotides agree with TRBD1. Germline values: CDR1 DFQATT, CDR2 SNEGSKA (reference sequence). This CDR3 is 13 amino acids long. Trimming at V came to 3 bases and at J to 5 bases, leaving 6 bases not matched to a gene. CDR3 amino acids: CSASLQGRETQYF. CDR3 sequence (DNA): TGCAGTGCTAGCCTACAGGGGCGGGAGACCCAGTACTTC.